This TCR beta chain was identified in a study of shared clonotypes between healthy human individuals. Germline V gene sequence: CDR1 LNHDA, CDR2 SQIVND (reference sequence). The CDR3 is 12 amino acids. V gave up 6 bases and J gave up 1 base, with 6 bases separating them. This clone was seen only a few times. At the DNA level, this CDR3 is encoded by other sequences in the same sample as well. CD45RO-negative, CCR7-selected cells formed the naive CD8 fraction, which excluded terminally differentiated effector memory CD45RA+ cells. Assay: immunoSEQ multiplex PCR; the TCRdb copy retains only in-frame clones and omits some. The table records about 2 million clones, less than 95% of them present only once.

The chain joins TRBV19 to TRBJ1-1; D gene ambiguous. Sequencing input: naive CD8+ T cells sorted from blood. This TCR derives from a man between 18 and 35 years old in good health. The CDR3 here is CASRNGNTEAFF. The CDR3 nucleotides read TGTGCCAGTAGAAACGGGAACACTGAAGCTTTCTTT.